What follows are 9 T cell receptor beta chains derived from one specimen sequenced in a study of OX40 agonist ivuxolimab in advanced cancers. Assay: immunoSEQ multiplex PCR; the TCRdb copy retains only in-frame clones and omits some. The sample includes 55,000 to 80,000 clones, about 83% of them seen just once. This specimen consisted of CD4+ or CD8+ T cells sorted from blood, obtained in a trial of the OX40 agonist ivuxolimab. The receptor set was obtained from an adult with an advanced solid tumor such as melanoma, head and neck, liver or kidney cancer.

The V gene is TRBV2, the J gene TRBJ1-1; no reliable D call. Germline assignment: CDR1 SNHLY and CDR2 FYNNEI. V shed 1 base and J shed 2 bases, with 8 bases lying between them. The CDR3 spans 14 residues. The CDR3 region is CASSEVGVNTEAFF. The CDR3 nucleotides read TGTGCCAGCAGTGAAGTCGGGGTTAACACTGAAGCTTTCTTT.

This chain links TRBV10-3 with TRBJ2-1, with D perhaps being TRBD1 or TRBD2 (6 bases each). The ends were cut back, 6 bases at V and 0 bases at J, with 15 bases in the middle. The CDR3 sequence is 16 residues long. CDR1 is ENHRY, CDR2 SYGVKD, per germline. DNA of the CDR3: TGTGCCATCAGGCCTCCTAGGGGGGACTCCTACAATGAGCAGTTCTTC. This encodes CAIRPPRGDSYNEQFF.

The V and J genes are TRBV29-1 and TRBJ1-1, with 7 positions matching TRBD1. J lost 0 bases, V lost 3 bases, and 7 bases had no gene match. This CDR3 contains 15 residues. Germline V gene lookup returns CDR1 SQVTM and CDR2 ANQGSEA. CDR3 in amino acids: CSVEGTAGLNTEAFF. The CDR3 region has the DNA TGCAGCGTTGAGGGGACAGCGGGCTTGAACACTGAAGCTTTCTTT.

The chain employs TRBV7-8 and TRBJ2-2, with no clear D. V was shortened by 5 bases and J by 2 bases, with 15 bases between the two germline ends. In germline, CDR1 is SGHVS, CDR2 FQNEAQ. This CDR3 is 16 amino acids long. The CDR3 DNA reads as TGTGCCAGCAGCGGATACAGAATTTCCAACACCGGGGAGCTGTTTTTT. This encodes CASSGYRISNTGELFF.

The CDR3 is CASKYTSSSYEQYF. The CDR3 DNA is TGTGCCAGCAAGTATACGTCATCCTCCTACGAGCAGTACTTC. The chain has TRBV6-6 and TRBJ2-7; D unresolved. Trimming removed 7 bases at V and 0 bases at J, with 13 bases between. Looked up from germline, CDR1 is MNHNY and CDR2 is SVGAGI (reference sequence). This CDR3 has 14 amino acids.

V usage is TRBV12-5 and J usage is TRBJ2-3; the D gene could be TRBD1 or TRBD2 (5 bases each). The germline CDR1 and CDR2 sequences are LGHNT and FRNRAP. V lost 0 bases, J lost 6 bases, and 13 bases lay in between. The CDR3 covers 15 residues. This CDR3 is CASGLVNPGTDTQYF. CDR3 bases: TGTGCTAGTGGTTTGGTAAACCCAGGGACGGATACGCAGTATTTT.

The chain has TRBV4-2 and TRBJ2-7, with D uncertain. Germline CDR1 LGHNA, CDR2 YNFKEQ. Trimming took 2 bases from V and 5 from J, leaving 10 bases between them. The CDR3 sequence is 13 residues long. As DNA, the CDR3 is TGTGCCAGCAGCCAAAGCCTTATGGACGAGCAGTACTTC. Amino acids: CASSQSLMDEQYF.

This clone appeared a few times. CDR3 sequence: CASSLGQGLLTEAFF. In DNA form, the CDR3 reads TGCGCCAGCAGCTTGGGGCAGGGGTTGTTGACTGAAGCTTTCTTT. This chain joins TRBV5-1 and TRBJ1-1, with D perhaps matching TRBD1 (6 bases). Trimming removed 0 bases from V and 5 bases from J, with 14 bases in between. This CDR3 is 15 amino acids long. Looked up from germline, CDR1 is SGHRS and CDR2 is YFSETQ.

The V and J genes are TRBV19 and TRBJ1-2, with D perhaps matching TRBD1 (6 bases). This CDR3 region has 16 residues. The germline gives CDR1 LNHDA, CDR2 SQIVND (reference sequence). V was clipped by 3 bases and J by 11 bases, with 25 bases between them. The CDR3: CASSIVGGGATEDYTF. Here the CDR3 DNA reads TGTGCCAGTAGTATCGTCGGTGGGGGGGCCACAGAGGATTACACCTTC.